The sample holds many counts of the clone carrying this T cell receptor beta chain. The unsorted libraries originated from 2 million PBMCs kept at -80 C. TCRdb re-derived calls from the 5' RACE reads in MiXCR, one entry per CDR3 protein. Of roughly 60,000 distinct CDR3 sequences in the sample, around 5% were seen once. Germline lookup yields CDR1 SGHTA and CDR2 FQGNSA. The V gene end was trimmed by 2 bases and the J gene end by 6 bases; junction bases not matched to a gene: 2. CDR3 length: 13 amino acids. The data stem from a study of neurological immune-mediated disorders. Sequenced sample: PBMCs. V usage is TRBV7-2 and J usage is TRBJ1-1, with 8 bases that match TRBD1. The receptor was isolated from a woman aged 45 to 65 with multiple sclerosis. The CDR3 loop reads CASSLKQGAEAFF. As DNA, the CDR3 is TGTGCCAGCAGCTTAAAACAGGGGGCTGAAGCTTTCTTT.